Below, one T cell receptor beta chain is given with its context. The record originates from a study of T cell responses to AZD1222 COVID-19 vaccine. Germline-derived CDR1 and CDR2 are SGHTS and YDEGEE. Trimming took off 0 bases at V and 0 bases at J, with 10 bases between the two ends. The CDR3 is 17 amino acids. Data came from immunoSEQ multiplex PCR; TCRdb stores just in-frame clones and leaves some out. The data show approximately 120,000 clones, with approximately 88% seen just once and under 2% held by the top ten. Sequenced here: peripheral blood, sampled on day 0 of AZD1222 vaccination. This chain uses TRBV5-8 with TRBJ1-6, with D uncertain. The sequence came from an adult in good health. The chain's CDR3 is CASSLAGWSSYNSPLHF. DNA of the CDR3: TGTGCCAGCAGCTTGGCCGGGTGGAGCTCCTATAATTCACCCCTCCACTTT.